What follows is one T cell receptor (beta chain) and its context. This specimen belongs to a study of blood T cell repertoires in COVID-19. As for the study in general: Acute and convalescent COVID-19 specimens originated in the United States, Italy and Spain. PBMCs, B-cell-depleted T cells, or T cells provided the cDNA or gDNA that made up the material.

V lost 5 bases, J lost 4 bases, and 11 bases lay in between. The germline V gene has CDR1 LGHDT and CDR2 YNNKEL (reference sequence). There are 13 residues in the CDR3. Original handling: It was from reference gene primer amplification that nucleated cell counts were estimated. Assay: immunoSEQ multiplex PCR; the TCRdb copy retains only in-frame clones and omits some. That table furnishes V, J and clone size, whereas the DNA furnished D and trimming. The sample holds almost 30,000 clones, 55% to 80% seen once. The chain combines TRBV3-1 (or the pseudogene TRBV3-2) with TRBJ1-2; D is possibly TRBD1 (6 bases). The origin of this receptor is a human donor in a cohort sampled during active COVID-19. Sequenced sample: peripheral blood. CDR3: CASSGTRSYGYTF. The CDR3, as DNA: TGTGCCAGCAGCGGGACACGGAGCTATGGCTACACCTTC.